This T cell receptor beta chain came from a study of tumor-infiltrating lymphocytes in primary liver carcinoma. Per germline, CDR1 SGHAT and CDR2 FQNNGV. Trimming stripped 6 bases from V and 5 bases from J, with 17 bases between. This CDR3 is 15 amino acids long. The approximately 20-31 mg bulk tissue piece was not sorted before simultaneous RNA and DNA extraction. Researchers took samples from five separate regions of each tumor. Making TCR beta cDNA involved approximately 0.5 ug total RNA and a constant-region primer. ARM-PCR, slightly modified, supplied the TCR beta libraries through three nested multiplex PCR rounds. The first two PCR rounds used TRBV1-TRBV30 forward primers with a C-beta reverse primer, approximately 11 cycles each. TCRdb processed the multiplex PCR reads anew with MiXCR; each CDR3 protein has one entry. The profile covers over 35,000 distinct CDR3 sequences, with around 74% appearing a single time and around 15% taken by the ten largest.

Sample: liver tumor tissue from sampling region 4. Subset indicated: tumor region T4, right-lateral pole. This chain joins TRBV11-2 and TRBJ2-1, with D maybe TRBD2 (6 bases). This sequence originates from a middle-aged man with primary liver carcinoma and hepatitis B virus infection. As DNA, the CDR3 is TGTGCCAGCAGTTCTAGCGAGCCACTCGACAATGAGCAGTTCTTC. As protein: CASSSSEPLDNEQFF.